This is a list of T cell receptor beta chains from one sample in a study of OX40 agonist ivuxolimab in advanced cancers. Assay used: immunoSEQ multiplex PCR; TCRdb lists only in-frame clones, some missing. The sample lists some 45,000 clones; approximately 91% were seen once. This sample comprised CD4+ or CD8+ T cells sorted from blood, obtained in a trial of the OX40 agonist ivuxolimab. Every receptor here comes from an adult with an advanced solid tumor such as melanoma, head and neck, liver or kidney cancer. Both conserved end residues are part of each CDR3. The D gene is left open where the match is weak. Size values are once, few and many counts, or a class for expanded clones, and some rows have none.

j_gene: TRBJ2-5; d_gene: -; abundance: -; v_gene: TRBV7-9; CDR3aa: CASSLLETQYF; CDR3nt: TGTGCCAGCAGCTTGCTGGAGACCCAGTACTTC
j_gene: TRBJ2-1; d_gene: TRBD2; abundance: -; v_gene: TRBV4-1; CDR3aa: CASTSSGRQEQFF; CDR3nt: TGCGCCAGCACCTCTAGCGGGAGGCAAGAGCAGTTCTTC
j_gene: TRBJ2-5; d_gene: -; abundance: -; v_gene: TRBV6-5; CDR3aa: CASSYLGEAGETQYF; CDR3nt: TGTGCCAGCAGTTACCTCGGGGAAGCAGGGGAGACCCAGTACTTC
j_gene: TRBJ2-7; d_gene: TRBD2; abundance: -; v_gene: TRBV27; CDR3aa: CASSLFASGGYEQYF; CDR3nt: TGTGCCAGCAGTTTATTTGCTAGCGGGGGATACGAGCAGTACTTC
j_gene: TRBJ2-1; d_gene: -; abundance: -; v_gene: TRBV28; CDR3aa: CASSLSPHSGPYNEQFF; CDR3nt: TGTGCCAGCAGTTTATCCCCACACAGCGGACCCTACAATGAGCAGTTCTTC
j_gene: TRBJ2-1; d_gene: -; abundance: -; v_gene: TRBV5-8; CDR3aa: CASSLAGLGEQFF; CDR3nt: TGTGCCAGCAGCTTGGCAGGGTTGGGTGAGCAGTTCTTC
j_gene: TRBJ2-2; d_gene: -; abundance: -; v_gene: TRBV4-2; CDR3aa: CASSQEWGLRDRTGELFF; CDR3nt: TGTGCCAGCAGCCAAGAGTGGGGTTTGCGGGACCGCACCGGGGAGCTGTTTTTT
j_gene: TRBJ2-5; d_gene: TRBD1; abundance: -; v_gene: TRBV5-1; CDR3aa: CASSSGTEETQYF; CDR3nt: TGCGCCAGCAGCTCTGGGACAGAAGAGACCCAGTACTTC
j_gene: TRBJ2-7; d_gene: -; abundance: -; v_gene: TRBV27; CDR3aa: CASRGLVSYEQYF; CDR3nt: TGTGCCAGCAGAGGACTGGTCTCCTACGAGCAGTACTTC
j_gene: TRBJ2-7; d_gene: -; abundance: -; v_gene: TRBV7-6; CDR3aa: CASSLGRQTTYEQYF; CDR3nt: TGTGCCAGCAGCTTAGGACGACAGACCACCTACGAGCAGTACTTC
j_gene: TRBJ2-1; d_gene: -; abundance: -; v_gene: TRBV27; CDR3aa: CASSLMGQTFNEQFF; CDR3nt: TGTGCCAGCAGTTTAATGGGACAAACCTTCAATGAGCAGTTCTTC
j_gene: TRBJ2-1; d_gene: TRBD2; abundance: -; v_gene: TRBV5-1; CDR3aa: CASSSTSARYNEQFF; CDR3nt: TGCGCCAGCAGCTCTACTAGCGCTCGTTACAATGAGCAGTTCTTC
j_gene: TRBJ2-7; d_gene: -; abundance: -; v_gene: TRBV6-6; CDR3aa: CASIRGIRSYEQYF; CDR3nt: TGTGCCAGCATACGGGGGATCCGTTCCTACGAGCAGTACTTC
j_gene: TRBJ2-1; d_gene: TRBD2; abundance: -; v_gene: TRBV7-3; CDR3aa: CASSLTGTSGFYNEQFF; CDR3nt: TGTGCCAGCAGCTTAACCGGGACTAGCGGATTTTACAATGAGCAGTTCTTC
j_gene: TRBJ2-7; d_gene: TRBD1; abundance: -; v_gene: TRBV7-7; CDR3aa: CASSFGTGSYEQYF; CDR3nt: TGTGCTAGCAGCTTTGGGACAGGGTCCTACGAGCAGTACTTC
j_gene: TRBJ2-6; d_gene: -; abundance: -; v_gene: TRBV28; CDR3aa: CASSEDSSGANVLTF; CDR3nt: TGTGCCAGCAGCGAGGACTCCTCTGGGGCCAACGTCCTGACTTTC
j_gene: TRBJ1-2; d_gene: -; abundance: -; v_gene: TRBV28; CDR3aa: CASSLYTGSYGYTF; CDR3nt: TGTGCCAGCAGTTTATACACAGGTTCCTATGGCTACACCTTC
j_gene: TRBJ1-1; d_gene: TRBD1; abundance: -; v_gene: TRBV29-1; CDR3aa: CSVRDREKNTEAFF; CDR3nt: TGCAGCGTGCGGGACAGGGAAAAGAACACTGAAGCTTTCTTT
j_gene: TRBJ2-3; d_gene: -; abundance: -; v_gene: TRBV5-6; CDR3aa: CASSLMTGADTQYF; CDR3nt: TGTGCCAGCAGCTTGATGACCGGAGCAGATACGCAGTATTTT
j_gene: TRBJ2-7; d_gene: -; abundance: -; v_gene: TRBV9; CDR3aa: CASSVGAGTYEQYF; CDR3nt: TGTGCCAGCAGCGTAGGGGCGGGGACTTACGAGCAGTACTTC
j_gene: TRBJ1-2; d_gene: -; abundance: -; v_gene: TRBV2; CDR3aa: CASRVSAGYGYTF; CDR3nt: TGTGCCAGCAGAGTCTCTGCCGGCTATGGCTACACCTTC
j_gene: TRBJ1-2; d_gene: -; abundance: -; v_gene: TRBV6-5; CDR3aa: CASSYVNGYTF; CDR3nt: TGTGCCAGCAGTTACGTAAATGGCTACACCTTC
j_gene: TRBJ1-4; d_gene: -; abundance: -; v_gene: TRBV4-1; CDR3aa: CASSQGSGGVEKLFF; CDR3nt: TGCGCCAGCAGCCAGGGGTCGGGTGGGGTAGAAAAACTGTTTTTT
j_gene: TRBJ2-5; d_gene: TRBD2; abundance: -; v_gene: TRBV6-1; CDR3aa: CASSDLGGLAREQYF; CDR3nt: TGTGCCAGCAGTGACTTAGGGGGACTAGCTCGGGAGCAGTACTTC
j_gene: TRBJ1-1; d_gene: TRBD1; abundance: -; v_gene: TRBV6-5; CDR3aa: CASSEDRGREAFF; CDR3nt: TGTGCCAGCAGTGAGGACAGGGGGCGTGAAGCTTTCTTT
j_gene: TRBJ1-6; d_gene: -; abundance: few; v_gene: TRBV6-5; CDR3aa: CASGEYSPLHF; CDR3nt: TGTGCCAGCGGGGAGTACTCACCCCTCCACTTT
j_gene: TRBJ2-1; d_gene: -; abundance: -; v_gene: TRBV10-2; CDR3aa: CASSRGRVSYNEQFF; CDR3nt: TGCGCCAGTTCAAGGGGGAGGGTATCCTACAATGAGCAGTTCTTC
j_gene: TRBJ1-4; d_gene: TRBD1; abundance: -; v_gene: TRBV9; CDR3aa: CASSANPGQGREKLFF; CDR3nt: TGTGCCAGCAGCGCAAATCCGGGACAGGGGCGTGAAAAACTGTTTTTT
j_gene: TRBJ2-7; d_gene: -; abundance: -; v_gene: TRBV7-8; CDR3aa: CASSLGGQETLAYEQYF; CDR3nt: TGTGCCAGCAGCTTAGGGGGGCAGGAGACTTTAGCGTACGAGCAGTACTTC
j_gene: TRBJ1-2; d_gene: -; abundance: -; v_gene: TRBV19; CDR3aa: CASSFGDFNYGYTF; CDR3nt: TGTGCCAGTAGTTTCGGAGATTTTAACTATGGCTACACCTTC
j_gene: TRBJ1-5; d_gene: TRBD1; abundance: -; v_gene: TRBV19; CDR3aa: CASSIWDRGVQPQHF; CDR3nt: TGTGCCAGTAGTATCTGGGACAGGGGGGTGCAGCCCCAGCATTTT
j_gene: TRBJ2-7; d_gene: TRBD2; abundance: -; v_gene: TRBV7-3; CDR3aa: CASSLEAGAPYEQYF; CDR3nt: TGTGCCAGCAGCTTGGAAGCGGGAGCCCCCTACGAGCAGTACTTC
j_gene: TRBJ2-4; d_gene: -; abundance: -; v_gene: TRBV7-9; CDR3aa: CASSLGTTRPENIQYF; CDR3nt: TGTGCCAGCAGCTTAGGGACCACTCGTCCTGAAAACATTCAGTACTTC
j_gene: TRBJ1-5; d_gene: -; abundance: -; v_gene: TRBV7-9; CDR3aa: CASSGHLRSYSNQPQHF; CDR3nt: TGTGCCAGCAGCGGGCACCTGCGGTCCTATAGCAATCAGCCCCAGCATTTT
j_gene: TRBJ2-7; d_gene: -; abundance: -; v_gene: TRBV7-2; CDR3aa: CASSLVGEGHEQYF; CDR3nt: TGTGCCAGCAGCTTGGTGGGAGAGGGGCACGAGCAGTACTTC
j_gene: TRBJ1-4; d_gene: -; abundance: -; v_gene: TRBV28; CDR3aa: CASSFQGELFF; CDR3nt: TGTGCCAGCAGTTTCCAGGGTGAACTGTTTTTT
j_gene: TRBJ2-5; d_gene: -; abundance: -; v_gene: TRBV19; CDR3aa: CASSIGRGQETQYF; CDR3nt: TGTGCCAGTAGTATAGGGCGGGGACAAGAGACCCAGTACTTC
j_gene: TRBJ2-1; d_gene: -; abundance: -; v_gene: TRBV30; CDR3aa: CAWSVGSGNEQFF; CDR3nt: TGTGCCTGGAGTGTAGGGAGCGGCAATGAGCAGTTCTTC
j_gene: TRBJ2-3; d_gene: TRBD2; abundance: -; v_gene: TRBV9; CDR3aa: CASSVEGLGTDTQYF; CDR3nt: TGTGCCAGCAGCGTAGAAGGACTAGGCACAGATACGCAGTATTTT
j_gene: TRBJ1-2; d_gene: TRBD1; abundance: once; v_gene: TRBV13; CDR3aa: CASSHRGTGEFAGYTF; CDR3nt: TGTGCCAGCAGCCATCGGGGGACAGGGGAATTTGCTGGCTACACCTTC
j_gene: TRBJ2-3; d_gene: TRBD1; abundance: -; v_gene: TRBV9; CDR3aa: CASSSRDRTVDTQYF; CDR3nt: TGTGCCAGCAGCTCAAGGGACAGGACCGTGGATACGCAGTATTTT
j_gene: TRBJ2-1; d_gene: -; abundance: -; v_gene: TRBV5-1; CDR3aa: CASSYGHENEQFF; CDR3nt: TGCGCCAGCAGCTACGGACACGAGAATGAGCAGTTCTTC
j_gene: TRBJ2-7; d_gene: -; abundance: -; v_gene: TRBV11-3; CDR3aa: CASSLAPRQPDLYEQYF; CDR3nt: TGTGCCAGCAGCTTAGCCCCCCGACAGCCAGACCTCTACGAGCAGTACTTC
j_gene: TRBJ1-2; d_gene: TRBD1; abundance: -; v_gene: TRBV5-6; CDR3aa: CASSFLEGAHYGYTF; CDR3nt: TGTGCCAGCAGCTTCTTGGAGGGGGCGCATTATGGCTACACCTTC
j_gene: TRBJ1-3; d_gene: -; abundance: -; v_gene: TRBV28; CDR3aa: CASSLSPWDSGNTIYF; CDR3nt: TGTGCCAGCAGTTTATCTCCGTGGGACTCTGGAAACACCATATATTTT
j_gene: TRBJ2-1; d_gene: TRBD1; abundance: -; v_gene: TRBV7-9; CDR3aa: CASSVSRDRVAYNEQFF; CDR3nt: TGTGCCAGCAGCGTATCCCGGGACAGGGTCGCCTACAATGAGCAGTTCTTC
j_gene: TRBJ2-7; d_gene: -; abundance: -; v_gene: TRBV21-1; CDR3aa: CASSKAEPYEQYF; CDR3nt: TGTGCCAGCAGCAAAGCCGAGCCATACGAGCAGTACTTC
j_gene: TRBJ2-3; d_gene: TRBD2; abundance: -; v_gene: TRBV5-6; CDR3aa: CASSLGTSGWGDTQYF; CDR3nt: TGTGCCAGCAGCTTGGGAACTAGCGGGTGGGGAGATACGCAGTATTTT
j_gene: TRBJ2-1; d_gene: TRBD1; abundance: -; v_gene: TRBV4-1; CDR3aa: CASSTRQGEYNEQFF; CDR3nt: TGCGCCAGCAGCACCCGACAGGGGGAATACAATGAGCAGTTCTTC
j_gene: TRBJ2-3; d_gene: TRBD2; abundance: -; v_gene: TRBV2; CDR3aa: CASSIQGASGSSDTQYF; CDR3nt: TGTGCCAGCAGCATCCAAGGGGCTAGCGGGAGCTCAGATACGCAGTATTTT
j_gene: TRBJ1-1; d_gene: -; abundance: -; v_gene: TRBV5-4; CDR3aa: CASSLDPRGANTEAFF; CDR3nt: TGTGCCAGCAGCTTGGATCCCAGGGGCGCGAACACTGAAGCTTTCTTT
j_gene: TRBJ2-7; d_gene: -; abundance: -; v_gene: TRBV5-6; CDR3aa: CASSFRGLSYEQYF; CDR3nt: TGTGCCAGCAGCTTCCGGGGCCTCTCCTACGAGCAGTACTTC
j_gene: TRBJ1-1; d_gene: -; abundance: -; v_gene: TRBV9; CDR3aa: CASSVGPGSVTEAFF; CDR3nt: -
j_gene: TRBJ2-7; d_gene: -; abundance: -; v_gene: TRBV4-2; CDR3aa: CASSQEFQGFSYEQYF; CDR3nt: TGTGCCAGCAGCCAAGAATTCCAGGGGTTCTCCTACGAGCAGTACTTC
j_gene: TRBJ2-1; d_gene: TRBD2; abundance: -; v_gene: TRBV7-2; CDR3aa: CASSPMGVAGMFF; CDR3nt: TGTGCCAGCAGCCCAATGGGGGTAGCGGGTATGTTCTTC
j_gene: TRBJ1-1; d_gene: -; abundance: few; v_gene: TRBV2; CDR3aa: CASGTYAAFF; CDR3nt: TGTGCCAGCGGGACCTATGCGGCTTTCTTT
j_gene: TRBJ1-3; d_gene: -; abundance: -; v_gene: TRBV25-1; CDR3aa: CASQIGNTIYF; CDR3nt: TGTGCCTCTCAGATCGGAAACACCATATATTTT
j_gene: TRBJ2-7; d_gene: -; abundance: -; v_gene: TRBV5-4; CDR3aa: CASSLEASEQYF; CDR3nt: TGTGCCAGCAGCTTGGAGGCCAGCGAGCAGTACTTC
j_gene: TRBJ2-7; d_gene: -; abundance: -; v_gene: TRBV5-1; CDR3aa: CASSPGYEQYF; CDR3nt: TGCGCCAGCAGCCCCGGGTACGAGCAGTACTTC